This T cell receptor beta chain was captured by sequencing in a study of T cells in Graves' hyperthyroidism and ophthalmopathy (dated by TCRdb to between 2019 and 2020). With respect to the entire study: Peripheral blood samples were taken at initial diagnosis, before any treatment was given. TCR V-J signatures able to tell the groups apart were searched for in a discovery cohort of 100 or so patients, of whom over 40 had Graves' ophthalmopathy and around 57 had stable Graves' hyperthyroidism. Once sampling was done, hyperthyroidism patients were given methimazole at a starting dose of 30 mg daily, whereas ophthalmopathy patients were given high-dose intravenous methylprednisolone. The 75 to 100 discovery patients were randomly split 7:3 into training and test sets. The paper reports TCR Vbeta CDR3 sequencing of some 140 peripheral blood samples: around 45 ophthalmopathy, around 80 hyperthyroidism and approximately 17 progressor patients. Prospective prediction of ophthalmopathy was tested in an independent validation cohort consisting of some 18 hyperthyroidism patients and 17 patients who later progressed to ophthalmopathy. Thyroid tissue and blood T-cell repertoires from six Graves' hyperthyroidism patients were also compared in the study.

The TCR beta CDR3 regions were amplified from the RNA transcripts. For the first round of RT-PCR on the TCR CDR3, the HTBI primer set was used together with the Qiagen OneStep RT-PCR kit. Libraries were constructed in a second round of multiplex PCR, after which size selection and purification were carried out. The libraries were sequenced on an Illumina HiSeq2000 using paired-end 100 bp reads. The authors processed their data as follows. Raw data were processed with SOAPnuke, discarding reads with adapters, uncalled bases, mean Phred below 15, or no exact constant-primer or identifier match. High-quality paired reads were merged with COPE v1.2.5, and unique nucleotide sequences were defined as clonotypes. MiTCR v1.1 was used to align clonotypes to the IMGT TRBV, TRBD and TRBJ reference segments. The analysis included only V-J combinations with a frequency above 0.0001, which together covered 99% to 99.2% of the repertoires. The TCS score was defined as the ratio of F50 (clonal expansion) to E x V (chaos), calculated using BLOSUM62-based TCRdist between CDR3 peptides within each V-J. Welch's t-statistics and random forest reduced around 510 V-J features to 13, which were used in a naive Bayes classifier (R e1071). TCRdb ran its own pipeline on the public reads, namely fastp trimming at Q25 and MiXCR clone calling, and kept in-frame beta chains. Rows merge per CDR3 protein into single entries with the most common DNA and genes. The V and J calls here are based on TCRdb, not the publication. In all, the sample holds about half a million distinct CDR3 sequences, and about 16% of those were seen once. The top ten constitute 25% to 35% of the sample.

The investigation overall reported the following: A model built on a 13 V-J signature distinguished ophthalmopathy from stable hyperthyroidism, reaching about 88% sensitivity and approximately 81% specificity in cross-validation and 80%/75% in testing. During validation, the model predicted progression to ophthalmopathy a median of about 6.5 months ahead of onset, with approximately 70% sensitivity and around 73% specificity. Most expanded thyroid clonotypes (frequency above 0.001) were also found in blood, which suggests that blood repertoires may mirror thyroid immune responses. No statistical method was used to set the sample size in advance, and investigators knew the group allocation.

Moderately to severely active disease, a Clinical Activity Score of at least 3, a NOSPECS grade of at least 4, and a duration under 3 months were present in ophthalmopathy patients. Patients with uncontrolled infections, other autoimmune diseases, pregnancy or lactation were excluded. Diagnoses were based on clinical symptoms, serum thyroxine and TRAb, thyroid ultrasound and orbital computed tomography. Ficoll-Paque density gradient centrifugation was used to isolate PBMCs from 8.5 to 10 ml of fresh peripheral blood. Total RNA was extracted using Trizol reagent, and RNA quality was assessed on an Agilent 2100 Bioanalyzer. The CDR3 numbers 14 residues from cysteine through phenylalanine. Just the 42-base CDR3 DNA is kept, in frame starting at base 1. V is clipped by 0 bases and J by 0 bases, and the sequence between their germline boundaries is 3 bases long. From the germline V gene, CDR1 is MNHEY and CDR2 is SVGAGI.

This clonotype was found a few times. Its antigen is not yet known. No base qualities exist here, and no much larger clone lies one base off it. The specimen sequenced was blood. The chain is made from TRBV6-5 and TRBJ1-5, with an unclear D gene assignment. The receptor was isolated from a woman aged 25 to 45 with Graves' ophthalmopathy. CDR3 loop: CASSYSSSNQPQHF. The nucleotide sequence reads TGTGCCAGCAGTTACTCGAGTAGCAATCAGCCCCAGCATTTT.